This TCR beta chain was observed in a study of blood T cells in healthy people across ages. The germline V gene has CDR1 SEHNR and CDR2 FQNEAQ (reference sequence). V dropped 5 bases and J dropped 2 bases, with 13 bases sitting between them. The CDR3 is made up of 14 amino acids. Alongside a J-beta primer mix, a sample-barcoded 5' primer served in a second PCR lasting roughly 6 to 12 cycles. Via MiXCR, TCRdb re-called the 5' RACE reads, giving one row per CDR3 protein. The sample gives around 990,000 distinct CDR3 sequences, approximately 26% of which show up once; less than 0.85% is in the top ten. This clonotype has a handful of counts. This sample was shared with a second study, whose subject was T cells of mothers and their children.

Sequenced sample: blood. The chain recombines TRBV7-9 with TRBJ2-7, with unresolved D. This TCR was recovered from a girl aged 2 to 9 in good health. CDR3 region: CASSSATGTYEQYF. As DNA, the CDR3 is TGTGCCAGCAGCAGCGCCACCGGAACCTACGAGCAGTACTTC. The full variable domain, with the rest looked up from reference TRBV7-9 and TRBJ2-7, is DTGVSQNPRHKITKRGQNVTFRCDPISEHNRLYWYRQTLGQGPEFLTYFQNEAQLEKSRLLSDRFSAERPKGSFSTLEIQRTEQGDSAMYLCASSSATGTYEQYFGPGTRLTVT.